This T cell receptor beta chain comes out of a study of T cells in Graves' hyperthyroidism and ophthalmopathy. The hyperthyroidism was newly diagnosed and had lasted under 2 months; the patients were aged 18 to 65. Researchers amplified the TCR beta CDR3 regions from RNA transcripts. The TCR CDR3 first-round RT-PCR relied on the HTBI primer set. TCRdb processed the multiplex PCR reads anew with MiXCR; each CDR3 protein has one entry. The repertoire holds roughly 700,000 distinct CDR3 sequences, with 17% as singletons. Sequencing was carried out using blood. The TCR sequence derives from a man in his forties or fifties with Graves' hyperthyroidism.

CDR3 bases: TGTGCCAGCAGCTTAGGAGCGGGAGCTGACAATGAGCAGTTCTTC. Protein product: CASSLGAGADNEQFF. V gene TRBV11-2 combines with J gene TRBJ2-1, with 8 bases fitting TRBD2. The CDR3 is made up of 15 amino acids. V lost 1 base and J lost 5; bases outside the gene matches: 4. The germline gives CDR1 SGHAT, CDR2 FQNNGV. Looking up the rest from reference TRBV11-2 and TRBJ2-1 gives the full variable domain: EAGVAQSPRYKIIEKRQSVAFWCNPISGHATLYWYQQILGQGPKLLIQFQNNGVVDDSQLPKDRFSAERLKGVDSTLKIQPAKLEDSAVYLCASSLGAGADNEQFFGPGTRLTVL.